These T cell receptor beta chains were read from a single sample in a study of beta chain features in type 1 diabetes. TCRdb keeps only in-frame clones here, not all; method: immunoSEQ multiplex PCR. Of hundreds of thousands of clones listed, 15% to 17% are singletons. Sequenced sample: naive CD4+ T cells from blood. The source is a man aged 18-30 years in good health. Each CDR3 is given with its conserved first and last residue. D genes are given only for firm matches. Size values are once, few and many counts, or a class for expanded clones, and some rows have none.

>TRBJ1-5|TRBD1|few|TRBV4-2
TGTGCCAGCAGCCAAGGGGACAGGACATATAGCAATCAGCCCCAGCATTTT
CASSQGDRTYSNQPQHF
>TRBJ1-2|NA|NA|TRBV9
TGTGCCAGCAGCGGCCGCTTTGGACCGAACTATGGCTACACCTTC
CASSGRFGPNYGYTF
>TRBJ2-3|NA|NA|TRBV5-1
TGCGCCAGCAGCTTGGGGGGAGGCTCCTTAGGGCAGTATTTT
CASSLGGGSLGQYF
>TRBJ1-2|TRBD1|NA|TRBV5-1
TGCGCCAGCAGCGGACACCGGGACAGGGGGCGCGACTATGGCTACACCTTC
CASSGHRDRGRDYGYTF
>TRBJ1-6|NA|NA|TRBV5-4
TGTGCCAGCAGCTTGGCCGGGACCTATTCACCCCTCCACTTT
CASSLAGTYSPLHF
>TRBJ2-6|NA|few|TRBV28
TGTGCCACCATTCAACCCTCTGGGGCCAACGTCCTGACTTTC
CATIQPSGANVLTF
>TRBJ2-5|TRBD2|NA|TRBV7-3
TGTGCCAGCAGCCCATTTGCCTCACTAGCGGGAGCCCAAGAGACCCAGTACTTC
CASSPFASLAGAQETQYF
>TRBJ1-5|NA|NA|TRBV4-3
TGCGCCAGCAGCCCCGAACCTGGGAATCAGCCCCAGCATTTT
CASSPEPGNQPQHF
>TRBJ1-3|NA|few|TRBV18
TGTGCCAGCTCACCGTCCGTTGGGGCGAAGGGAGGAAACACCATATATTTT
CASSPSVGAKGGNTIYF
>TRBJ2-6|NA|few|TRBV29-1
TGCAGCGTTGAGGGATCCGACTCTGGGGCCAACGTCCTGACTTTC
CSVEGSDSGANVLTF
>TRBJ2-7|NA|NA|TRBV27
TGTGCCAGCAGTGGTACTAGTGGGGGGAGCTCTGAGCAGTACTTC
CASSGTSGGSSEQYF
>TRBJ2-4|NA|NA|TRBV10-3
TGTGCCATCAGGCCCCAGGGGATCAAAAACATTCAGTACTTC
CAIRPQGIKNIQYF
>TRBJ2-5|TRBD1|NA|TRBV9
TGTGCCAGCAGCCCGGGGACAGGGAAAGAGACCCAGTACTTC
CASSPGTGKETQYF
>TRBJ2-5|NA|NA|TRBV5-4
TGTGCCAGCATGGAAAAACAGGCCCAAGAGACCCAGTACTTC
CASMEKQAQETQYF
>TRBJ1-2|NA|NA|TRBV9
TGTGCCAGCAGCGTAGCGGGTACGGGGAACTATGGCTACACCTTC
CASSVAGTGNYGYTF
>TRBJ1-3|NA|NA|TRBV10-3
TGTGCCATCAGTGAACGAGGTAGCGGCTCTGGAAACACCATATATTTT
CAISERGSGSGNTIYF
>TRBJ1-1|TRBD1|NA|TRBV5-1
TGCGCCAGCCAAAGGACAGGGGGCATGCATGCCGAAGCTTTCTTT
CASQRTGGMHAEAFF
>TRBJ2-1|NA|few|TRBV19
TGTGCCAGTAGCCCAAGATACTTTCCTTACAATGAGCAGTTCTTC
CASSPRYFPYNEQFF
>TRBJ2-7|NA|few|TRBV6-6
TGTGCCAGCAGCCGAGACAGACCCTACGAGCAGTACTTC
CASSRDRPYEQYF
>TRBJ2-7|TRBD1|NA|TRBV11-2
TGTGCCAGCAGCTTAGCCTTACAGGGGGCCGGCGAGCAGTACTTC
CASSLALQGAGEQYF
>TRBJ2-7|TRBD2|NA|TRBV28
TGTGCCAGCGGGACTAGCGGGAGAGAAGTGTCTGACGAGCAGTACTTC
CASGTSGREVSDEQYF
>TRBJ1-1|NA|few|TRBV20-1
TGCAGTGCTAGAGGTCAGGCGGCTTTCTTT
CSARGQAAFF